A single TCR beta chain is shown here with its context. This clonotype was picked up many times. Its antigen specificity is not known. Nothing much larger sits one base from this clone, and base qualities are not available. The sample is drawn from a study of regulatory T cells in long-lasting Graves disease (dated by TCRdb to the early 2020s). At the level of the whole study: Antithyroid drugs had been taken for less than 3 months by newly diagnosed Graves' disease patients. Peripheral blood TCR sequencing and RNA sequencing compared persistent Graves' disease patients with newly diagnosed Graves' disease patients. The study took place in China and was registered as a clinical trial. A total of roughly 35 samples underwent TCR sequencing: about 13 from persistent and roughly 20 from newly diagnosed Graves' disease patients. The paper's findings and limits, for the study overall: Only peripheral blood was studied, because thyroid tissue, the primary lesion, was inaccessible. Persistent disease showed preferential use of TRBV28, TRBJ1-2 and TRBJ2-5, whereas newly diagnosed disease favored TRBV20-1 and TRBJ2-1. More public clonotypes were shared among persistent patients (around 3,000) than among newly diagnosed patients (roughly 960). Compared with newly diagnosed patients, patients with persistent Graves' disease had lower TCR Shannon entropy and fewer highly expanded clones, which suggests clonal expansion. The small sample size was acknowledged by the authors as a limitation that may reduce accuracy. Sequencing and analysis were restricted to the TCR beta chain.

The time point label corresponds to: newly diagnosed GD, antithyroid drugs for less than 3 months. For both TCR sequencing and RNA sequencing, RNA was extracted from PBMCs using TRIzol. Graves' disease was diagnosed according to American Thyroid Association guidelines. Patients were recruited from an endocrinology department in Xi'an, China. From each patient, approximately 9.9 milliliters of peripheral blood was collected into an EDTA anticoagulant tube. PBMCs were isolated by Ficoll Paque Plus density gradient separation without further T cell sorting. An Agilent 2100 Bioanalyzer and agarose gel were used to check RNA quality, and a NanoDrop 2000 was used to measure RNA concentration. Receptors were amplified or captured by multiplex PCR. Instrument on record: Illumina HiSeq 4000. To build TCR beta libraries, CDR3 regions were amplified by Arm-PCR using iRepertoire HTBI primers. Before sequencing, the PCR products underwent gel purification. Per the source publication's procedure: A total of 62 TRBV and under 15 TRBJ segments were identified across samples and were used for gene usage analysis of CDR3 amino acid clonotypes. COPE and FqMerger were used to merge filtered high-quality paired reads into contigs. BLAST was used to align contigs to IMGT TRBV, TRBD and TRBJ reference genes, with CDR3 defined following IMGT. Highly expanded clones were defined as clonotypes with a frequency above 0.1%. Shannon entropy served as the measure of repertoire diversity, while the Gini coefficient captured V-J evenness. Public clonotypes were defined as clonotypes shared by more than one individual. In TCRdb, the public reads were trimmed at Q25 with fastp and aligned with MiXCR, with productive beta chains retained. Each entry is one CDR3 protein sequence, shown with its most common DNA and genes. TCRdb's processing, not the study's, gives the V and J calls here. A total of about 470,000 distinct CDR3 sequences appear in this sample, roughly 17% of them only once. Together, the top ten hold 10% to 15% of the sample.

The V and J ends are trimmed by 0 bases and 3 bases, leaving 11 bases between them. Sequences KGHSH (CDR1) and LQKENI (CDR2) are obtained from the germline V gene. From the cysteine through the phenylalanine, the CDR3 covers 15 amino acids. The kept DNA is CDR3 alone, 45 bases in frame from the first base. The sample was also linked to a second study, of T cells in Graves' hyperthyroidism and ophthalmopathy. As the second paper documents: A patient counted as having stable Graves' hyperthyroidism if no progression to ophthalmopathy occurred over 18 months of follow-up. Hyperthyroidism patients were newly diagnosed, with disease duration under 2 months, and aged 18 to 65 years. Exclusion was applied to patients with uncontrolled infections, other autoimmune diseases, pregnancy or lactation. Diagnoses were established on the basis of clinical symptoms, serum thyroxine and TRAb, thyroid ultrasound, and orbital computed tomography. For the first round of RT-PCR on the TCR CDR3, the HTBI primer set was used together with the Qiagen OneStep RT-PCR kit. Most expanded thyroid clonotypes (frequency above 0.001) were also detected in blood, suggesting blood repertoires may reflect thyroid immune responses. Ophthalmopathy was separated from stable hyperthyroidism by a 13 V-J signature model, with around 88% sensitivity and about 81% specificity obtained in cross-validation and 80%/75% obtained in testing. During validation, the model predicted progression to ophthalmopathy a median of about 5.9 months ahead of onset, with almost 71% sensitivity and 72.22% specificity. TCR V-J signatures able to tell the groups apart were searched for in a discovery cohort of more than 90 patients, of whom more than 40 had Graves' ophthalmopathy and around 58 had stable Graves' hyperthyroidism. Prospective prediction of ophthalmopathy was tested in an independent validation cohort consisting of about 20 hyperthyroidism patients and approximately 16 patients who later progressed to ophthalmopathy. The roughly 100 discovery patients were randomly divided into training and test sets at a 7:3 ratio. The study also compared thyroid tissue and blood T-cell repertoires from five or six Graves' hyperthyroidism patients. Once sampling was done, hyperthyroidism patients were given methimazole at a starting dose of 30 mg daily, whereas ophthalmopathy patients were given high-dose intravenous methylprednisolone. Libraries were constructed in a second round of multiplex PCR, after which size selection and purification were performed. Paired-end sequencing of the libraries was performed with 100 bp reads on an Illumina HiSeq2000. SOAPnuke was used to process the raw data, with reads discarded if the reads contained adapters or uncalled bases, had a mean Phred below 15, or lacked an exact constant-primer or identifier match. COPE v1.2.5 was used to merge high-quality paired reads, and clonotypes were defined as unique nucleotide sequences. MiTCR v1.1 was used to align clonotypes to the IMGT TRBV, TRBD and TRBJ reference segments. Analysis was restricted to V-J combinations with a frequency above 0.0001, which covered 99% to 99.2% of repertoires. A TCS score was defined as the ratio between F50 (clonal expansion) and ExV (chaos), using BLOSUM62-based TCRdist between CDR3 peptides within each V-J. Welch's t-statistics and random forest reduced approximately 520 V-J features to 13, which were used in a naive Bayes classifier (R e1071). Sample size was not statistically predetermined, and investigators were not blinded to group allocation. According to the paper, TCR Vbeta CDR3 sequencing was carried out on roughly 130 peripheral blood samples, which came from fewer than 50 ophthalmopathy, 80 or so hyperthyroidism and some 17 progressor patients.

Material: peripheral blood mononuclear cells (PBMCs), obtained at new diagnosis, from a patient treated with antithyroid drugs. This TCR came from a middle-aged man with Graves disease. Donor details come from another sample of the same person, matched by shared clones. Here the chain combines TRBV18 and TRBJ1-2, and TRBD1 may be the D gene, going by 5 matching bases. This receptor carries the CDR3 CASSPPTGDHYGYTF. The nucleotide sequence reads TGTGCCAGCTCACCACCGACCGGGGACCACTATGGCTACACCTTC.